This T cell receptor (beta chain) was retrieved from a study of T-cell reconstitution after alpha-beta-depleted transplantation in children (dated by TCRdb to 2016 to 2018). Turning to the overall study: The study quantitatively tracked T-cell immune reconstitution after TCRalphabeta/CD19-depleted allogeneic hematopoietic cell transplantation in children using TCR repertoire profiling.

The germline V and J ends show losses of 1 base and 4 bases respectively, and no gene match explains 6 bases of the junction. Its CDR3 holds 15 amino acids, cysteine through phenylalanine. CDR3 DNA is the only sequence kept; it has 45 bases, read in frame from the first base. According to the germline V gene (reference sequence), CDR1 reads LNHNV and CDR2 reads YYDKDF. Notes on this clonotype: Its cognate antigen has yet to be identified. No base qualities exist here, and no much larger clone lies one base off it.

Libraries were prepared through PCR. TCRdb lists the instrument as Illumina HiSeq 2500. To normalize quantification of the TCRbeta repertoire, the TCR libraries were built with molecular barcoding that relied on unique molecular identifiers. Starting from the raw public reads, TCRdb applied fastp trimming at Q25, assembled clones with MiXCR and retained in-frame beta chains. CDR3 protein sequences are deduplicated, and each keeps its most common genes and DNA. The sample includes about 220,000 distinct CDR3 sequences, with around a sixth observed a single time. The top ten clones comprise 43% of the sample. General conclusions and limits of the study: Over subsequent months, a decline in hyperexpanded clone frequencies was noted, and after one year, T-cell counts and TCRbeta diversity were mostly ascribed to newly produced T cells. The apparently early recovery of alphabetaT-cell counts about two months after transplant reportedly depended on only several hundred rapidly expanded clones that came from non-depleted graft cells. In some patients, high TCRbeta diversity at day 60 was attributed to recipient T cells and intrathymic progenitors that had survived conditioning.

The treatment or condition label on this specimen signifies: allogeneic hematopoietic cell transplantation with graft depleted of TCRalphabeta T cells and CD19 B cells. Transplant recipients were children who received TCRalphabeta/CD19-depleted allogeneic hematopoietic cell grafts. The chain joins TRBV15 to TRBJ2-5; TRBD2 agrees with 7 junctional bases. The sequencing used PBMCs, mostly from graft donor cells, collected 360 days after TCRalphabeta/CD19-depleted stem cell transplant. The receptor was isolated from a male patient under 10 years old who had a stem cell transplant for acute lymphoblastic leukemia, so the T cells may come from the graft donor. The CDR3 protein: CATSRVAGEGETQYF. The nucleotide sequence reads TGTGCCACCAGCAGAGTGGCGGGAGAGGGAGAGACCCAGTACTTC.